This is a list of T cell receptor beta chains from one sample in a study of blood T cell repertoires in COVID-19. Assay used: immunoSEQ multiplex PCR; TCRdb lists only in-frame clones, some missing. The sample has more than 300,000 clones; roughly 89% are singletons. Sequenced input: peripheral blood. The source of these receptors is a woman in her twenties or thirties with COVID-19, enrolled during active disease. The CDR3 runs from the conserved cysteine through the conserved F or W. Fields, in order: J gene, clone size, D gene, V gene, CDR3 protein, CDR3 DNA. A D gene is named only where the DNA matches it firmly. Where a row states a size, it is once, few, many or the class of an expanded clone; other rows omit it.

j_gene: TRBJ1-2; abundance: once; d_gene: TRBD1; v_gene: TRBV7-9; CDR3aa: CASSPPGQEPAPYGYTF; CDR3nt: TGTGCCAGCAGCCCACCGGGACAGGAGCCGGCCCCCTATGGCTACACCTTC
j_gene: TRBJ2-5; abundance: -; d_gene: -; v_gene: TRBV7-9; CDR3aa: CASSRGSPKGTQYF; CDR3nt: TGTGCCAGCAGCCGGGGATCCCCAAAGGGGACCCAGTACTTC
j_gene: TRBJ1-6; abundance: -; d_gene: TRBD1; v_gene: TRBV28; CDR3aa: CASSRIDRDASPLHF; CDR3nt: TGTGCCAGCAGTCGAATCGACAGGGATGCTTCACCCCTCCACTTT
j_gene: TRBJ1-3; abundance: -; d_gene: -; v_gene: TRBV3-1/TRBV3-2; CDR3aa: CASSRSFSGNTIYF; CDR3nt: TGTGCCAGCAGCCGGAGCTTCTCTGGAAACACCATATATTTT
j_gene: TRBJ2-5; abundance: -; d_gene: TRBD2; v_gene: TRBV28; CDR3aa: CASSPIAGGLKETQYF; CDR3nt: TGTGCCAGCAGTCCGATAGCGGGGGGGCTGAAAGAGACCCAGTACTTC
j_gene: TRBJ1-5; abundance: -; d_gene: -; v_gene: TRBV19; CDR3aa: CASTVGGGNQPQHF; CDR3nt: TGTGCCAGTACCGTAGGGGGGGGCAATCAGCCCCAGCATTTT
j_gene: TRBJ1-2; abundance: once; d_gene: -; v_gene: TRBV15; CDR3aa: CATSREAGSNYGYTF; CDR3nt: TGTGCCACCAGCAGAGAGGCAGGGTCTAACTATGGCTACACCTTC
j_gene: TRBJ1-5; abundance: once; d_gene: -; v_gene: TRBV2; CDR3aa: CASREHTGILNQPQHF; CDR3nt: TGTGCCAGCAGGGAACATACAGGGATCCTCAATCAGCCCCAGCATTTT
j_gene: TRBJ1-1; abundance: -; d_gene: -; v_gene: TRBV10-3; CDR3aa: CAVSLGNTEAFF; CDR3nt: TGTGCCGTCAGTCTCGGGAACACTGAAGCTTTCTTT
j_gene: TRBJ2-3; abundance: -; d_gene: TRBD2; v_gene: TRBV7-2; CDR3aa: CASSFQPGGGTDTQYF; CDR3nt: TGTGCCAGCAGCTTCCAGCCGGGGGGGGGCACAGATACGCAGTATTTT
j_gene: TRBJ2-1; abundance: -; d_gene: TRBD1; v_gene: TRBV6-5; CDR3aa: CASGPFTGGGGQFF; CDR3nt: TGTGCCAGCGGACCGTTTACAGGGGGCGGTGGGCAGTTCTTC
j_gene: TRBJ2-1; abundance: -; d_gene: -; v_gene: TRBV7-2; CDR3aa: CASSLAAKKFF; CDR3nt: TGTGCCAGCAGCTTAGCAGCGAAGAAGTTCTTC
j_gene: TRBJ1-2; abundance: -; d_gene: -; v_gene: TRBV7-2; CDR3aa: CASSFETRLYGYTF; CDR3nt: TGTGCCAGCAGCTTCGAGACGAGACTATATGGCTACACCTTC
j_gene: TRBJ2-7; abundance: -; d_gene: -; v_gene: TRBV18; CDR3aa: CASSPYGSAYEQYF; CDR3nt: TGTGCCAGCTCACCGTACGGGAGTGCCTACGAGCAGTACTTC
j_gene: TRBJ1-6; abundance: -; d_gene: -; v_gene: TRBV18; CDR3aa: CASSLPPGGLHSPLHF; CDR3nt: TGTGCCAGCTCACTCCCGCCGGGGGGCTTGCATTCACCCCTCCACTTT
j_gene: TRBJ1-4; abundance: -; d_gene: -; v_gene: TRBV7-2; CDR3aa: CASSSPGIKLFF; CDR3nt: TGTGCCAGCAGCTCCCCCGGGATAAAACTGTTTTTT
j_gene: TRBJ2-5; abundance: few; d_gene: -; v_gene: TRBV28; CDR3aa: CASTSLDSVQETQYF; CDR3nt: TGTGCCAGCACTAGCCTGGATTCCGTCCAAGAGACCCAGTACTTC
j_gene: TRBJ2-3; abundance: -; d_gene: -; v_gene: TRBV27; CDR3aa: CASSLSGSDRRADTQYF; CDR3nt: TGTGCCAGCAGTTTATCCGGCTCGGACAGGAGGGCAGATACGCAGTATTTT
j_gene: TRBJ2-5; abundance: -; d_gene: -; v_gene: TRBV18; CDR3aa: CASSPLGVQETQYF; CDR3nt: TGTGCCAGCTCCCCGCTAGGAGTTCAAGAGACCCAGTACTTC
j_gene: TRBJ1-6; abundance: -; d_gene: -; v_gene: TRBV2; CDR3aa: CASSAGGWPLHF; CDR3nt: TGTGCCAGCAGTGCGGGGGGGTGGCCCCTCCACTTT
j_gene: TRBJ2-3; abundance: -; d_gene: -; v_gene: TRBV9; CDR3aa: CASSGGGSTDTQYF; CDR3nt: TGTGCCAGCAGCGGCGGAGGCAGCACAGATACGCAGTATTTT
j_gene: TRBJ1-3; abundance: -; d_gene: -; v_gene: TRBV19; CDR3aa: CASSGTLGNTIYF; CDR3nt: TGTGCCAGTTCCGGGACACTCGGAAACACCATATATTTT
j_gene: TRBJ1-1; abundance: -; d_gene: TRBD1; v_gene: TRBV28; CDR3aa: CASSEGQLNTEAFF; CDR3nt: TGTGCCAGCAGTGAGGGACAGCTGAACACTGAAGCTTTCTTT
j_gene: TRBJ1-3; abundance: -; d_gene: -; v_gene: TRBV9; CDR3aa: CASSVGDVVSGNTIYF; CDR3nt: TGTGCCAGCAGCGTAGGAGATGTAGTCTCTGGAAACACCATATATTTT
j_gene: TRBJ1-2; abundance: -; d_gene: TRBD1; v_gene: TRBV27; CDR3aa: CASSSRQGDYGYTF; CDR3nt: TGTGCCAGCAGCTCCCGACAGGGAGACTATGGCTACACCTTC
j_gene: TRBJ2-2; abundance: -; d_gene: -; v_gene: TRBV5-4; CDR3aa: CASSSILRNTGELFF; CDR3nt: TGTGCCAGCAGCTCCATCCTACGAAACACCGGGGAGCTGTTTTTT
j_gene: TRBJ1-1; abundance: once; d_gene: -; v_gene: TRBV19; CDR3aa: CASSGRQFLNTEAFF; CDR3nt: TGTGCCAGTAGTGGGCGACAGTTTTTGAACACTGAAGCTTTCTTT
j_gene: TRBJ2-2; abundance: -; d_gene: TRBD1; v_gene: TRBV19; CDR3aa: CASSIRTGNGELFF; CDR3nt: TGTGCCAGTAGTATAAGGACAGGGAACGGGGAGCTGTTTTTT
j_gene: TRBJ1-5; abundance: -; d_gene: -; v_gene: TRBV15; CDR3aa: CATSRDFGVHQPQHF; CDR3nt: TGTGCCACCAGCAGAGATTTCGGGGTCCATCAGCCCCAGCATTTT
j_gene: TRBJ2-1; abundance: -; d_gene: TRBD1; v_gene: TRBV27; CDR3aa: CASSLLPGQGEDEQFF; CDR3nt: TGTGCCAGCAGTTTACTTCCGGGACAGGGGGAGGATGAGCAGTTCTTC
j_gene: TRBJ2-1; abundance: -; d_gene: -; v_gene: TRBV27; CDR3aa: CASRRRSYNEQFF; CDR3nt: TGTGCCAGCAGGCGCCGGAGTTACAATGAGCAGTTCTTC
j_gene: TRBJ2-7; abundance: -; d_gene: TRBD2; v_gene: TRBV4-1; CDR3aa: CASSQVPAGASYEQYF; CDR3nt: TGCGCCAGCAGCCAAGTTCCAGCGGGGGCCTCCTACGAGCAGTACTTC
j_gene: TRBJ1-6; abundance: -; d_gene: -; v_gene: TRBV30; CDR3aa: CAWAQGKFIGMLSPLHF; CDR3nt: TGTGCCTGGGCTCAGGGAAAGTTTATAGGTATGCTTTCACCCCTCCACTTT
j_gene: TRBJ1-2; abundance: -; d_gene: TRBD1; v_gene: TRBV6-6; CDR3aa: CASSFTTGDYGYTF; CDR3nt: TGTGCCAGCAGCTTTACGACAGGGGACTATGGCTACACCTTC
j_gene: TRBJ1-3; abundance: -; d_gene: -; v_gene: TRBV6-5; CDR3aa: CASSTRTVGNTIYF; CDR3nt: TGTGCCAGCAGTACGCGGACAGTCGGAAACACCATATATTTT
j_gene: TRBJ1-1; abundance: -; d_gene: -; v_gene: TRBV7-9; CDR3aa: CASTEAAELNTEAFF; CDR3nt: TGTGCCAGCACCGAAGCGGCAGAATTGAACACTGAAGCTTTCTTT
j_gene: TRBJ2-7; abundance: -; d_gene: TRBD2; v_gene: TRBV5-1; CDR3aa: CASSPQRGATYEQYF; CDR3nt: TGCGCCAGCAGCCCGCAGCGGGGGGCTACCTACGAGCAGTACTTC
j_gene: TRBJ1-1; abundance: once; d_gene: -; v_gene: TRBV6-1; CDR3aa: CASSEDAGLKAFF; CDR3nt: TGTGCCAGCAGTGAGGATGCCGGACTAAAAGCTTTCTTT
j_gene: TRBJ1-5; abundance: once; d_gene: -; v_gene: TRBV2; CDR3aa: CASSEHGPEPQHF; CDR3nt: TGTGCCAGCAGTGAACACGGTCCTGAGCCCCAGCATTTT
j_gene: TRBJ1-2; abundance: -; d_gene: -; v_gene: TRBV28; CDR3aa: CASSPRDTMLYGYTF; CDR3nt: TGTGCCAGCAGCCCACGGGACACCATGCTGTATGGCTACACCTTC
j_gene: TRBJ1-1; abundance: once; d_gene: -; v_gene: TRBV7-8; CDR3aa: CASSPAWGGTEAFF; CDR3nt: TGTGCCAGCAGCCCCGCCTGGGGGGGCACTGAAGCTTTCTTT
j_gene: TRBJ1-2; abundance: -; d_gene: -; v_gene: TRBV2; CDR3aa: CASKQNFNYGYTF; CDR3nt: TGTGCCAGCAAACAGAACTTCAACTATGGCTACACCTTC
j_gene: TRBJ1-2; abundance: -; d_gene: -; v_gene: TRBV4-1; CDR3aa: CASSQDEATRGYTF; CDR3nt: TGCGCCAGCAGCCAAGACGAGGCGACCCGCGGCTACACCTTC
j_gene: TRBJ2-7; abundance: -; d_gene: -; v_gene: TRBV19; CDR3aa: CASSIPVPFEQYF; CDR3nt: TGTGCCAGTAGTATACCAGTCCCCTTCGAGCAGTACTTC
j_gene: TRBJ1-2; abundance: -; d_gene: TRBD1; v_gene: TRBV19; CDR3aa: CASSSKTGTHGYTF; CDR3nt: TGTGCCAGTAGTTCAAAGACAGGGACCCATGGCTACACCTTC
j_gene: TRBJ2-1; abundance: -; d_gene: -; v_gene: TRBV5-1; CDR3aa: CASSFGDFSYNEQFF; CDR3nt: TGCGCCAGCAGCTTCGGGGATTTCTCCTACAATGAGCAGTTCTTC
j_gene: TRBJ2-1; abundance: -; d_gene: -; v_gene: TRBV29-1; CDR3aa: CSVDGLSSSEQFF; CDR3nt: TGCAGCGTTGACGGACTATCGTCAAGTGAGCAGTTCTTC
j_gene: TRBJ1-5; abundance: -; d_gene: TRBD1; v_gene: TRBV4-1; CDR3aa: CASRAIIQGGGNQPQHF; CDR3nt: TGCGCCAGTCGAGCCATTATACAGGGGGGAGGCAATCAGCCCCAGCATTTT
j_gene: TRBJ1-6; abundance: few; d_gene: -; v_gene: TRBV27; CDR3aa: CASSLPVGPLHF; CDR3nt: TGTGCCAGCAGCCTTCCGGTGGGCCCCCTCCACTTT
j_gene: TRBJ2-2; abundance: few; d_gene: -; v_gene: TRBV4-2; CDR3aa: CASSQVTGRSNTGELFF; CDR3nt: TGTGCCAGCAGCCAAGTAACAGGGAGATCGAACACCGGGGAGCTGTTTTTT
j_gene: TRBJ2-7; abundance: -; d_gene: TRBD1; v_gene: TRBV6-5; CDR3aa: CASSHGTGGREQYF; CDR3nt: TGTGCCAGCAGTCACGGGACAGGGGGGCGGGAGCAGTACTTC
j_gene: TRBJ1-2; abundance: -; d_gene: TRBD1; v_gene: TRBV2; CDR3aa: CASSEGQGGYYGYTF; CDR3nt: TGTGCCAGCAGTGAGGGACAGGGGGGTTACTATGGCTACACCTTC